This T cell receptor beta chain was sequenced in a study of post-analysis software for immune sequencing data. Study summary: Relapsing-remitting, secondary progressive and progressive-relapsing forms of multiple sclerosis all featured among disease courses. Study-level findings and limits: TRBV5-6, TRBV5-1 and TRBV20-1 were among several TRBV segments more frequent in patients than controls.

Every TCR beta cDNA library bore unique molecular identifiers. Researchers reported 400,000 to 550,000 cDNA molecules coming from around 1 to 9.1 million T cells. Each CDR3 protein is one row after TCRdb ran MiXCR on the PCR reads. The sample carries 350,000 to 450,000 distinct CDR3 sequences, around a third recorded once. Remarks on this clonotype: The antigen is undetermined.

The CDR3 extends over 16 amino acids. V trimming: 3 bases; J trimming: 3 bases; junction bases outside the gene matches: 7. The germline gives CDR1 SGHTA, CDR2 FQGTGA. The TCR comes from a girl between 5 and 17 years old with multiple sclerosis. The specimen sequenced was blood. The rearrangement links TRBV7-3 to TRBJ2-7; the match to TRBD1 covers 11 bases. The CDR3 DNA follows: TGTGCCAGCAGCTTGGATGGGACAGGGGGGTTCTACGAGCAGTACTTC. Translation gives CASSLDGTGGFYEQYF.